Listed below are T cell receptor beta chains from one sample, sequenced in a study of T cell repertoires in cytomegalovirus infection. MiXCR, run by TCRdb on the reads, gives a single entry per CDR3 protein. The sample shows approximately 500,000 distinct CDR3 sequences, approximately 16% of them seen only once. The sample taken for sequencing was CD8+ T cells from PBMCs. These receptors were obtained from a human donor in good health (CMV status not recorded). Some clones in this sample may be carry-over from other donors' samples. CDR3s include the opening cysteine and the closing phenylalanine or tryptophan. Fields, in order: clone size, J gene, D gene, V gene, CDR3 DNA, CDR3 protein. A D gene is named only where the DNA matches it firmly. Rows may omit the clone size; those that give it use once, few, many or a size class.

NA | TRBJ2-5 | TRBD1 | TRBV30 | TGTGCCTGGGATACCGGGACAGGGAGACAAGAGACCCAGTACTTC | CAWDTGTGRQETQYF
NA | TRBJ2-2 | TRBD1 | TRBV9 | TGTGCCAGCAGCAAGACAGGGGGTCGGGAGCTGTTTTTT | CASSKTGGRELFF
many | TRBJ1-2 | NA | TRBV5-6 | TGTGCCAGCAGCTTGGCCGGGAGCTACACCTTC | CASSLAGSYTF
many | TRBJ2-5 | TRBD2 | TRBV28 | TGTGCCAGCAGTTCCATAGCGGGAGAGGAGACCCAGTACTTC | CASSSIAGEETQYF
NA | TRBJ1-1 | NA | TRBV27 | TGTGCCAGCAGTCCTCTTCAGGGGAACACTGAAGCTTTCTTT | CASSPLQGNTEAFF
few | TRBJ2-7 | TRBD2 | TRBV20-1 | TGCAGTGCTAGTGATCTGCGGGAGTGGTACGAGCAGTACTTC | CSASDLREWYEQYF
NA | TRBJ2-1 | NA | TRBV24-1 | TGTGCCACCAGTGATGGGGGGTTGGACAATGAGCAGTTCTTC | CATSDGGLDNEQFF
many | TRBJ2-2 | NA | TRBV7-6 | TGTGCCAGCAGCTTAGGCGGGGAGAGGGAGCTGTTTTTT | CASSLGGERELFF
many | TRBJ1-1 | NA | TRBV29-1 | TGCAGCGTTGAGAGGCGGGGAGGGACTGAAGCTTTCTTT | CSVERRGGTEAFF
NA | TRBJ2-7 | NA | TRBV27 | TGTGCCAGCAGTTTATCCCAGTCAACCTACGAGCAGTACTTC | CASSLSQSTYEQYF
many | TRBJ2-7 | TRBD1 | TRBV7-2 | TGTGCCAGCAGCTCGCGGACAGGGCCAGATTACGAGCAGTACTTC | CASSSRTGPDYEQYF
many | TRBJ2-1 | TRBD2 | TRBV7-2 | TGTGCCAGCAGCTCGCCGGGACTAGCGGGAGAAGGTCAGAGGCCCTACAATGAGCAGTTCTTC | CASSSPGLAGEGQRPYNEQFF
few | TRBJ2-2 | NA | TRBV27 | TGTGCCAGCAGTTCCCAAGGAACCGGGGAGCTGTTTTTT | CASSSQGTGELFF
NA | TRBJ1-2 | NA | TRBV7-9 | TGTGCCAGCAGCCAGACATACAGCGGTTCAGCTGGGACCTATGGCTACACCTTC | CASSQTYSGSAGTYGYTF
few | TRBJ1-1 | NA | TRBV13 | TGTGCCAGCAGCTCGGGACATACTGTTGAAGCTTTCTTT | CASSSGHTVEAFF
many | TRBJ2-1 | NA | TRBV29-1 | TGCAGCGTTGAGGAGAGCTCCTACAATGAGCAGTTCTTC | CSVEESSYNEQFF
few | TRBJ2-1 | NA | TRBV5-4 | TGTGCCAGCAGCTGGGACCTGAGCTCCTACAATGAGCAGTTCTTC | CASSWDLSSYNEQFF
many | TRBJ2-1 | TRBD1 | TRBV27 | TGTGCCAGCAGTTTATCCGACAGGGTGGAGTTCTTC | CASSLSDRVEFF